The 18 T cell receptor beta chains in this list originate from one sample, sequenced in a study of human T cells and chemical hapten exposure. TCRdb ran MiXCR on the RACE reads and lists one entry per CDR3 protein. The table lists about 93,000 distinct CDR3 sequences, 7.5% to 9.5% of them singletons, with 2.5% to 3% in the top ten. Time point described: pre-sensitization, week 0. Regarding treatment: therapeutic diphenylcyclopropenone sensitization with weekly scalp DPC. Source: whole blood, taken in connection with sensitization to the hapten diphenylcyclopropenone (DPC). The receptors stem from a man in his forties with alopecia areata. Some clones in this sample may be carry-over from other donors' samples.

This clonotype has at least ten counts. The CDR3 DNA reads TGTGCCAGCAGTTTGCTAACTAGCGGGAGTATCCACGAGCAGTACTTC. It specifies CASSLLTSGSIHEQYF. The chain has TRBV28 and TRBJ2-7, with 11 positions matching TRBD2. Germline lookup yields CDR1 MDHEN and CDR2 SYDVKM. V shed 3 bases and J 5 bases; nucleotides not matched to a gene: 9. CDR3 size: 16 residues.

This clonotype was detected a few times. CDR3 residues: CASSFTSGGPDEQFF. The CDR3 DNA reads TGTGCCAGCAGCTTTACTAGCGGGGGGCCCGATGAGCAGTTCTTC. The chain carries TRBV7-2 and TRBJ2-1, with TRBD2 matching over 12 bases. The V and J ends lost 3 bases and 8 bases, in that order; junction bases with no gene match: 5. Germline CDR1 reads SGHTA; CDR2 reads FQGNSA. The CDR3 consists of 15 residues.

Many counts were recorded for this clonotype. V usage is TRBV7-2 and J usage is TRBJ1-4; D is unresolved. The CDR3 extends over 16 amino acids. The V and J ends lost 3 bases and 1 base respectively, with 12 bases between them. Germline values: CDR1 SGHTA, CDR2 FQGNSA. CDR3 sequence (DNA): TGTGCCAGCAGCTTGTTCTCCGCCGGAACTAATGAAAAACTGTTTTTT. Encoded protein: CASSLFSAGTNEKLFF.

With regard to this clonotype: Given a much more abundant clone one base away, this may be a read error. The V and J genes are TRBV7-4 and TRBJ2-5, with TRBD2 matching over 7 bases. J gave up 2 bases and V 2 bases, and 17 bases lay outside the gene matches. Germline V gene data show CDR1 as SGHVT and CDR2 as SQSDAQ. The CDR3 sequence is 19 residues long. The CDR3 reads CASSLPPGLHPIPQETQYF. In nucleotides, the CDR3 is TGTGCCAGCAGCTTACCCCCGGGACTACACCCCATCCCTCAAGAGACCCAGTACTTC.

The table lists this clonotype with a few counts. This chain uses TRBV27 with TRBJ1-1; tentative D call: TRBD1 (5 bases). V was pared by 6 bases and J by 2 bases, with 13 bases between. Germline-derived CDR1 and CDR2 are MNHEY and SMNVEV (reference sequence). This CDR3 spans 14 amino acids. The CDR3 DNA sequence: TGTGCCAGCAGCTACCAGGGCCCAAACACTGAAGCTTTCTTT. Translating gives CASSYQGPNTEAFF.

The V gene is TRBV5-6, the J gene TRBJ2-3; TRBD2 might be the D (7 bases). The CDR3 sequence is 15 residues long. Germline-derived CDR1 and CDR2 are SGHDT and YYEEEE. V was pared by 0 bases and J by 1 base, with 9 bases between. CDR3 nucleotides: TGTGCCAGCAGCTTGGGGGGGGGCGGCACAGATACGCAGTATTTT. It codes for CASSLGGGGTDTQYF.

This sequence joins TRBV19 and TRBJ2-5, with D perhaps matching TRBD2 (5 bases). Germline V CDR1 and CDR2: LNHDA, SQIVND (reference sequence). The CDR3 is made up of 13 amino acids. V dropped 3 bases and J dropped 4 bases, with 9 bases sitting between them. DNA of the CDR3: TGTGCCAGTAGTATGAGGGTTTTAGAGACCCAGTACTTC. Protein sequence: CASSMRVLETQYF.

This clonotype was counted a few times. This rearrangement joins TRBV27 to TRBJ2-5; D remains unclear. The CDR3 sequence is 13 residues long. The ends were cut back, 7 bases at V and 5 bases at J, with 14 bases in the middle. Germline V gives CDR1 MNHEY, CDR2 SMNVEV (reference sequence). The CDR3 here is CASKDRYGETQYF. The CDR3 DNA sequence: TGTGCCAGCAAAGACCGGTACGGGGAGACCCAGTACTTC.

The chain joins TRBV6-2 or TRBV6-3 to TRBJ2-7; 10 bases agree with TRBD2. V shed 5 bases, J shed 5 bases, and the junction held 12 bases outside the gene matches. This CDR3 spans 16 amino acids. The germline V gene encodes CDR1 MNHEY and CDR2 SVGEGT. The chain's CDR3 is CASSKGTSALLHEQYF. For the CDR3, the DNA is TGTGCCAGCAGTAAGGGGACTAGCGCACTACTGCACGAGCAGTACTTC.

This clonotype has more than one count but fewer than ten. The chain uses TRBV7-2 and TRBJ1-4, with D maybe TRBD1 (5 bases). The CDR3 has 15 residues. Trimming removed 2 bases from V and 5 bases from J, with 12 bases in between. CDR1 and CDR2 (germline): SGHTA, FQGNSA. The CDR3 sequence: CASSLQTGGNEKLFF. CDR3 DNA sequence: TGTGCCAGCAGCTTACAGACGGGGGGAAATGAAAAACTGTTTTTT.

This clonotype was seen a few times. V gene TRBV12-2 combines with J gene TRBJ2-5; the table's D call, TRBD1, was not checked against the DNA. TRBV12-2 is a listed pseudogene. The CDR3 is made up of 14 amino acids. For the CDR3, the DNA is TGTGCAAGTCGCTCGTCGGGATTTAAAGAGACCCAGTACTTC. This sequence encodes CASRSSGFKETQYF.

The chain has TRBV6-1 and TRBJ2-1, with 9 bases aligning to TRBD2. Germline trimming cut 9 bases from V and 9 bases from J; bases unmatched to any gene: 6. CDR3 length: 12 amino acids. CDR1 MNHNS and CDR2 SASEGT come from the germline V gene. The CDR3 here is CARRGLASEQFF. The CDR3 nucleotides read TGTGCCAGAAGAGGACTAGCGAGTGAGCAGTTCTTC.

This clonotype showed up just a few times. The chain has TRBV7-9 and TRBJ2-3; 7 bases line up with TRBD2. J gave up 2 bases and V 5 bases, and 4 bases lay outside the gene matches. The germline CDR1 and CDR2 sequences are SEHNR and FQNEAQ (reference sequence). This CDR3 has 14 residues. CDR3 DNA sequence: TGTGCCAGCAGCCGACTAGCCTCCACAGATACGCAGTATTTT. It is translated as CASSRLASTDTQYF.

This clonotype was recorded a few times. V usage is TRBV13 and J usage is TRBJ2-1; TRBD2 matches 8 bases. With V trimmed by 5 bases and J by 9 bases, 9 bases remained unmatched. The germline gives CDR1 PRHDT, CDR2 FYEKMQ (reference sequence). This CDR3 has 14 residues. The CDR3 DNA sequence: TGTGCCAGCAGCCAAAGACTAGCGCGGGGTGAGCAGTTCTTC. Protein sequence: CASSQRLARGEQFF.

Only a few counts were recorded for this clonotype. V gene TRBV6-5 combines with J gene TRBJ2-5; D is undetermined. Trimming removed 0 bases from V and 1 base from J, with 9 bases in between. The germline V gene has CDR1 MNHEY and CDR2 SVGAGI. The CDR3 totals 15 residues. The CDR3: CASSYSGVPQETQYF. The CDR3 DNA sequence: TGTGCCAGCAGTTACTCTGGGGTGCCCCAAGAGACCCAGTACTTC.

The chain joins TRBV30 to TRBJ2-5; D not certain. Germline CDR1 GTSNPN, CDR2 SVGIG (reference sequence). This CDR3 has 13 amino acids. Trimming removed 3 bases from V and 2 bases from J, with 10 bases in between. The CDR3 nucleotides read TGTGCCTGGAGGGGTGGGAAACAAGAGACCCAGTACTTC. Translating gives CAWRGGKQETQYF.

This clonotype was detected many times. This chain joins TRBV12-3 or TRBV12-4 and TRBJ1-5; D not resolved. The CDR3 sequence is 13 residues long. Trimming stripped 6 bases from V and 4 bases from J, with 10 bases between. CDR3 DNA sequence: TGTGCCAGCAGCCAGGACTGGAATCAGCCCCAGCATTTT. Its protein is CASSQDWNQPQHF.

This clonotype was counted a few times. The chain is built from TRBV29-1 and TRBJ2-7, with TRBD2 identical over 10 bases. With V trimmed by 0 bases and J by 0 bases, 8 bases remained unmatched. Per the germline V gene, CDR1 is SQVTM and CDR2 is ANQGSEA. CDR3 length: 17 amino acids. Here the CDR3 reads CSVEDYPQREGSYEQYV. CDR3 in DNA: TGCAGCGTTGAAGACTACCCCCAGCGGGAGGGCTCCTACGAGCAGTACGTC.